This TCR beta chain was recovered during a study of T cell repertoires in cytomegalovirus infection. V lost 0 bases and J 1 base, leaving 10 bases between the germline ends. CDR1 SGHRS and CDR2 YFSETQ come from the germline V gene. The CDR3 length is 15 residues. Via MiXCR, TCRdb re-called the reads, giving one row per CDR3 protein. The data show 150,000 to 200,000 distinct CDR3 sequences, 13% to 15% seen once. This clonotype was sampled from a human donor in good health (CMV status not recorded). Some clones in this sample may be carry-over from other donors' samples. The sequenced sample consisted of PBMCs. The V gene is TRBV5-1, the J gene TRBJ1-1; tentative D call: TRBD1 (6 bases). CDR3 DNA: TGCGCCAGCAGCTTGGCCGGACAGAGGAACACTGAAGCTTTCTTT. This codes for CASSLAGQRNTEAFF.